This TCR beta chain was obtained from a study of blood T cell repertoires in COVID-19. Study background: The United States, Italy and Spain were the sources of the acute and convalescent COVID-19 samples.

Germline V lookup: CDR1 SEHNR, CDR2 FQNEAQ (reference sequence). This CDR3 spans 14 amino acids. V was clipped by 5 bases and J by 5 bases; unmatched bases: 7. The table came from immunoSEQ multiplex PCR; TCRdb's copy has only in-frame clones and leaves some out. The repertoire holds about 120,000 clones, with about 79% as singletons. Sequencing used peripheral blood. This chain joins TRBV7-9 and TRBJ1-2; 8 nucleotides agree with TRBD1. This receptor was identified in a woman aged 80 or over with acute or convalescent COVID-19. The CDR3 here is CASSQPGQVYGYTF. CDR3 in DNA: TGTGCCAGCAGCCAACCGGGACAGGTTTATGGCTACACCTTC.